A selection of T cell receptor beta chains follows, all from one sample in a study of blood T cell repertoires in COVID-19. The repertoire was sequenced with immunoSEQ multiplex PCR; TCRdb's copy has only in-frame clones and lacks some. The table records about 51,000 clones, 86% of them present only once. Sequences were obtained from peripheral blood. All receptors come from a man between 60 and 75 years old with acute or convalescent COVID-19. Each CDR3 is given with its conserved first and last residue. D genes are given only for firm matches. The size field is filled for only some rows; it gives once, few, many or a size class.

clone_size: .; j_call: TRBJ1-2; cdr3_length: 17; v_call: TRBV5-1; d_call: .; cdr3_aa: CASSSRRTVETNYGYTF; cdr3_nt: TGCGCCAGCAGCTCACGAAGGACAGTTGAGACTAACTATGGCTACACCTTC
clone_size: .; j_call: TRBJ2-7; cdr3_length: 15; v_call: TRBV6-1; d_call: TRBD1; cdr3_aa: CASSEANRGLNEQYF; cdr3_nt: TGTGCCAGCAGTGAAGCGAACAGGGGGTTAAACGAGCAGTACTTC
clone_size: .; j_call: TRBJ2-2; cdr3_length: 13; v_call: TRBV6-5; d_call: .; cdr3_aa: CASLRGLGGELFF; cdr3_nt: TGTGCCAGCCTGCGGGGCCTAGGGGGGGAGCTGTTTTTT
clone_size: .; j_call: TRBJ1-1; cdr3_length: 16; v_call: TRBV7-2; d_call: .; cdr3_aa: CASSLAEGYSNTEAFF; cdr3_nt: TGTGCCAGCAGCTTAGCTGAGGGCTACTCGAACACTGAAGCTTTCTTT
clone_size: .; j_call: TRBJ2-7; cdr3_length: 15; v_call: TRBV2; d_call: TRBD1; cdr3_aa: CASRDRAGSSYEQYF; cdr3_nt: TGTGCCAGCAGAGACAGGGCCGGTAGCTCCTACGAGCAGTACTTC
clone_size: .; j_call: TRBJ1-1; cdr3_length: 13; v_call: TRBV5-8; d_call: .; cdr3_aa: CASSLEQGPEAFF; cdr3_nt: TGTGCCAGCAGCTTGGAACAGGGCCCTGAAGCTTTCTTT
clone_size: .; j_call: TRBJ2-7; cdr3_length: 13; v_call: TRBV11-3; d_call: TRBD1; cdr3_aa: CASGQQGLGEQYF; cdr3_nt: TGTGCCAGCGGACAACAGGGGCTCGGGGAGCAGTACTTC
clone_size: .; j_call: TRBJ1-1; cdr3_length: 15; v_call: TRBV5-1; d_call: .; cdr3_aa: CASSAETGGGTEAFF; cdr3_nt: TGCGCCAGCAGCGCAGAGACAGGTGGCGGCACTGAAGCTTTCTTT
clone_size: .; j_call: TRBJ1-5; cdr3_length: 15; v_call: TRBV9; d_call: .; cdr3_aa: CASSVGTTEGQPQHF; cdr3_nt: TGTGCCAGCAGCGTAGGCACGACGGAGGGGCAGCCCCAGCATTTT
clone_size: .; j_call: TRBJ1-2; cdr3_length: 18; v_call: TRBV10-3; d_call: .; cdr3_aa: CAISDLQRGIASNYGYTF; cdr3_nt: TGTGCCATCAGCGACCTCCAGAGGGGGATCGCGTCTAACTATGGCTACACCTTC
clone_size: .; j_call: TRBJ1-5; cdr3_length: 13; v_call: TRBV4-2; d_call: .; cdr3_aa: CASSQEGDQPQHF; cdr3_nt: TGTGCCAGCAGCCAAGAGGGCGATCAGCCCCAGCATTTT
clone_size: .; j_call: TRBJ2-4; cdr3_length: 19; v_call: TRBV18; d_call: TRBD2; cdr3_aa: CASSPVASGGMGAKNIQYF; cdr3_nt: TGTGCCAGCTCACCCGTGGCTAGCGGGGGAATGGGGGCCAAAAACATTCAGTACTTC
clone_size: .; j_call: TRBJ2-7; cdr3_length: 15; v_call: TRBV6-5; d_call: TRBD1; cdr3_aa: CASSPGTGSSYEQYF; cdr3_nt: TGTGCCAGCAGTCCGGGGACAGGGAGCTCCTACGAGCAGTACTTC
clone_size: .; j_call: TRBJ2-7; cdr3_length: 14; v_call: TRBV28; d_call: .; cdr3_aa: CASSLSDSSYEQYF; cdr3_nt: TGTGCCAGCAGTTTATCGGACAGTTCCTACGAGCAGTACTTC
clone_size: .; j_call: TRBJ2-3; cdr3_length: 17; v_call: TRBV3-1/TRBV3-2; d_call: TRBD2; cdr3_aa: CASSQDLAGGAGDTQYF; cdr3_nt: TGTGCCAGCAGCCAAGATCTAGCGGGGGGGGCGGGTGATACGCAGTATTTT
clone_size: few; j_call: TRBJ1-5; cdr3_length: 12; v_call: TRBV9; d_call: .; cdr3_aa: CASGQSNQPQHF; cdr3_nt: TGTGCCAGTGGACAGTCCAATCAGCCCCAGCATTTT
clone_size: .; j_call: TRBJ2-3; cdr3_length: 14; v_call: TRBV7-2; d_call: TRBD1; cdr3_aa: CASSLGGGPYTQYF; cdr3_nt: TGTGCCAGCAGCTTAGGAGGGGGCCCCTATACGCAGTATTTT
clone_size: .; j_call: TRBJ1-1; cdr3_length: 13; v_call: TRBV5-4; d_call: .; cdr3_aa: CASSIEMNTEAFF; cdr3_nt: TGTGCCAGCAGCATAGAGATGAACACTGAAGCTTTCTTT
clone_size: .; j_call: TRBJ1-2; cdr3_length: 13; v_call: TRBV24-1; d_call: TRBD1; cdr3_aa: CATSRQGNYGYTF; cdr3_nt: TGTGCCACCAGCAGACAGGGGAACTATGGCTACACCTTC
clone_size: .; j_call: TRBJ2-3; cdr3_length: 16; v_call: TRBV4-2; d_call: TRBD2; cdr3_aa: CASSQGLAGHTDTQYF; cdr3_nt: TGTGCCAGCAGCCAGGGACTAGCGGGACACACAGATACGCAGTATTTT
clone_size: .; j_call: TRBJ1-1; cdr3_length: 15; v_call: TRBV6-6; d_call: TRBD1; cdr3_aa: CASSYPGQGDTEAFF; cdr3_nt: TGTGCCAGCAGTTACCCAGGACAGGGAGACACTGAAGCTTTCTTT
clone_size: .; j_call: TRBJ2-5; cdr3_length: 15; v_call: TRBV7-9; d_call: .; cdr3_aa: CASSSRDFNQETQYF; cdr3_nt: TGTGCCAGCAGCTCCCGGGACTTCAACCAAGAGACCCAGTACTTC
clone_size: .; j_call: TRBJ1-3; cdr3_length: 17; v_call: TRBV4-1; d_call: TRBD1; cdr3_aa: CASSQTGGLISGNTIYF; cdr3_nt: TGCGCCAGCAGCCAAACAGGGGGCTTAATTTCTGGAAACACCATATATTTT
clone_size: .; j_call: TRBJ2-3; cdr3_length: 15; v_call: TRBV15; d_call: .; cdr3_aa: CATSRAGGARDTQYF; cdr3_nt: TGTGCCACCAGCAGAGCTGGGGGCGCGCGGGATACGCAGTATTTT
clone_size: .; j_call: TRBJ1-1; cdr3_length: 14; v_call: TRBV3-1/TRBV3-2; d_call: .; cdr3_aa: CASSPTSRNTEAFF; cdr3_nt: TGTGCCAGCAGCCCCACCTCCAGGAACACTGAAGCTTTCTTT
clone_size: .; j_call: TRBJ1-1; cdr3_length: 15; v_call: TRBV19; d_call: .; cdr3_aa: CASSIAGWTAPEAFF; cdr3_nt: TGTGCCAGTAGTATTGCTGGGTGGACTGCCCCTGAAGCTTTCTTT
clone_size: .; j_call: TRBJ1-4; cdr3_length: 15; v_call: TRBV5-8; d_call: .; cdr3_aa: CASSLTQGTNEKLFF; cdr3_nt: TGTGCCAGCAGCTTGACCCAGGGGACTAATGAAAAACTGTTTTTT
clone_size: once; j_call: TRBJ1-4; cdr3_length: 15; v_call: TRBV25-1; d_call: .; cdr3_aa: CASSDPRGTNEKLFF; cdr3_nt: TGTGCCAGCAGTGATCCCAGGGGAACTAATGAAAAACTGTTTTTT
clone_size: .; j_call: TRBJ2-5; cdr3_length: 16; v_call: TRBV27; d_call: TRBD2; cdr3_aa: CASSQYAREGRETQYF; cdr3_nt: TGTGCCAGCAGTCAGTATGCGCGGGAGGGAAGAGAGACCCAGTACTTC
clone_size: .; j_call: TRBJ2-5; cdr3_length: 15; v_call: TRBV19; d_call: TRBD2; cdr3_aa: CASSGLAGPQETQYF; cdr3_nt: TGTGCCAGTAGTGGACTAGCGGGGCCTCAAGAGACCCAGTACTTC
clone_size: .; j_call: TRBJ1-5; cdr3_length: 13; v_call: TRBV10-3; d_call: .; cdr3_aa: CAITDNSNQPQHF; cdr3_nt: TGTGCCATCACAGATAATAGCAATCAGCCCCAGCATTTT
clone_size: .; j_call: TRBJ1-2; cdr3_length: 12; v_call: TRBV5-4; d_call: .; cdr3_aa: CASSLTGNGYTF; cdr3_nt: TGTGCCAGCAGCCTAACAGGGAATGGCTACACCTTC
clone_size: .; j_call: TRBJ2-3; cdr3_length: 14; v_call: TRBV6-5; d_call: TRBD1; cdr3_aa: CASRATGRTDTQYF; cdr3_nt: TGTGCCAGCAGAGCGACAGGGCGCACAGATACGCAGTATTTT
clone_size: .; j_call: TRBJ1-2; cdr3_length: 15; v_call: TRBV27; d_call: TRBD1; cdr3_aa: CASSPGQGGSYGYTF; cdr3_nt: TGTGCCAGCAGTCCAGGACAGGGGGGGAGCTATGGCTACACCTTC
clone_size: .; j_call: TRBJ2-7; cdr3_length: 15; v_call: TRBV6-5; d_call: TRBD2; cdr3_aa: CASNLGRGSSYEQYF; cdr3_nt: TGTGCCAGCAATTTGGGGCGGGGGAGCTCCTACGAGCAGTACTTC
clone_size: .; j_call: TRBJ1-4; cdr3_length: 15; v_call: TRBV6-5; d_call: .; cdr3_aa: CASSYSPGVNEKLFF; cdr3_nt: TGTGCCAGCAGTTACTCCCCAGGGGTTAATGAAAAACTGTTTTTT
clone_size: .; j_call: TRBJ2-7; cdr3_length: 14; v_call: TRBV5-6; d_call: .; cdr3_aa: CASSLITTEYEQYF; cdr3_nt: TGTGCCAGCAGCTTAATAACGACAGAGTACGAGCAGTACTTC
clone_size: .; j_call: TRBJ2-5; cdr3_length: 13; v_call: TRBV5-6; d_call: .; cdr3_aa: CASSFGDSGTQYF; cdr3_nt: TGTGCCAGCAGCTTTGGGGACTCGGGGACCCAGTACTTC
clone_size: once; j_call: TRBJ2-2; cdr3_length: 16; v_call: TRBV9; d_call: .; cdr3_aa: CASSVTGGRGTGELFF; cdr3_nt: TGTGCCAGCAGCGTAACGGGGGGCCGAGGCACCGGGGAGCTGTTTTTT
clone_size: .; j_call: TRBJ2-5; cdr3_length: 14; v_call: TRBV7-2; d_call: TRBD2; cdr3_aa: CASSESSGQETQYF; cdr3_nt: TGTGCCAGCAGCGAGTCTAGCGGACAAGAGACCCAGTACTTC
clone_size: .; j_call: TRBJ1-3; cdr3_length: 16; v_call: TRBV4-1; d_call: .; cdr3_aa: CASSQRKTVLGNTIYF; cdr3_nt: TGCGCCAGCAGCCAAAGAAAGACAGTGCTTGGAAACACCATATATTTT
clone_size: .; j_call: TRBJ2-2; cdr3_length: 14; v_call: TRBV5-1; d_call: .; cdr3_aa: CASSLTVSTGELFF; cdr3_nt: TGCGCCAGCAGCTTGACAGTCTCCACCGGGGAGCTGTTTTTT
clone_size: .; j_call: TRBJ2-5; cdr3_length: 15; v_call: TRBV5-4; d_call: TRBD2; cdr3_aa: CASSSGREGRETQYF; cdr3_nt: TGTGCCAGCAGCTCCGGGCGGGAGGGCCGGGAGACCCAGTACTTC
clone_size: .; j_call: TRBJ2-7; cdr3_length: 15; v_call: TRBV24-1; d_call: TRBD1; cdr3_aa: CATSDIQGAEGEQYF; cdr3_nt: TGTGCCACCAGTGATATACAGGGGGCAGAGGGCGAGCAGTACTTC
clone_size: .; j_call: TRBJ2-3; cdr3_length: 16; v_call: TRBV2; d_call: TRBD2; cdr3_aa: CASSERAGGRTDTQYF; cdr3_nt: TGTGCCAGCAGTGAAAGAGCGGGGGGGCGCACAGATACGCAGTATTTT
clone_size: .; j_call: TRBJ1-6; cdr3_length: 15; v_call: TRBV2; d_call: TRBD1; cdr3_aa: CASSVEDRGNSPLHF; cdr3_nt: TGTGCCAGCAGTGTCGAGGACAGGGGTAATTCACCCCTCCACTTT
clone_size: .; j_call: TRBJ1-1; cdr3_length: 15; v_call: TRBV16; d_call: .; cdr3_aa: CASSQSRPPAPEAFF; cdr3_nt: TGTGCCAGCAGCCAATCGAGGCCCCCCGCCCCTGAAGCTTTCTTT
clone_size: .; j_call: TRBJ1-1; cdr3_length: 15; v_call: TRBV5-1; d_call: .; cdr3_aa: CASSLDGGPNTEAFF; cdr3_nt: TGCGCCAGCAGCTTGGATGGGGGCCCGAACACTGAAGCTTTCTTT
clone_size: .; j_call: TRBJ2-5; cdr3_length: 9; v_call: TRBV24-1; d_call: .; cdr3_aa: CATSEEQYF; cdr3_nt: TGTGCCACCAGTGAAGAGCAGTACTTC
clone_size: .; j_call: TRBJ1-1; cdr3_length: 16; v_call: TRBV19; d_call: .; cdr3_aa: CASSIGSWNRNTEAFF; cdr3_nt: TGTGCCAGTAGTATAGGTTCCTGGAACAGAAACACTGAAGCTTTCTTT
clone_size: .; j_call: TRBJ2-3; cdr3_length: 14; v_call: TRBV15; d_call: .; cdr3_aa: CATSAGMSTDTQYF; cdr3_nt: TGTGCCACCAGCGCGGGGATGAGCACAGATACGCAGTATTTT
clone_size: .; j_call: TRBJ2-1; cdr3_length: 13; v_call: TRBV19; d_call: .; cdr3_aa: CASSNGVNNEQFF; cdr3_nt: TGTGCCAGTAGTAACGGGGTGAACAATGAGCAGTTCTTC
clone_size: .; j_call: TRBJ2-2; cdr3_length: 17; v_call: TRBV11-2; d_call: TRBD1; cdr3_aa: CASSLKRPGQGYGELFF; cdr3_nt: TGTGCCAGCAGCTTAAAGCGACCGGGACAGGGCTACGGGGAGCTGTTTTTT
clone_size: .; j_call: TRBJ1-1; cdr3_length: 13; v_call: TRBV3-1/TRBV3-2; d_call: .; cdr3_aa: CASSLGGGTEAFF; cdr3_nt: TGTGCCAGCAGCCTTGGGGGGGGCACTGAAGCTTTCTTT
clone_size: .; j_call: TRBJ2-7; cdr3_length: 15; v_call: TRBV3-1/TRBV3-2; d_call: TRBD2; cdr3_aa: CASSPTYSGSYEQYF; cdr3_nt: TGTGCCAGCAGCCCAACATACAGCGGGAGTTACGAGCAGTACTTC